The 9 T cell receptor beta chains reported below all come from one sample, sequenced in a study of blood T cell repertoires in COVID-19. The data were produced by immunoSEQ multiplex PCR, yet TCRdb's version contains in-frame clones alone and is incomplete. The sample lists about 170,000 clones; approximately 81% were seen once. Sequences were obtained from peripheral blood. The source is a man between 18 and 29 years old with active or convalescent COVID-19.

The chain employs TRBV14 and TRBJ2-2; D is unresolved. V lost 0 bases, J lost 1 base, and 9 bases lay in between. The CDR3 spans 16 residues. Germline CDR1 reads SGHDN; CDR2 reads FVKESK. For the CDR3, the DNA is TGTGCCAGCAGCCAAGATAGAGGATGGAACACCGGGGAGCTGTTTTTT. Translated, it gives CASSQDRGWNTGELFF.

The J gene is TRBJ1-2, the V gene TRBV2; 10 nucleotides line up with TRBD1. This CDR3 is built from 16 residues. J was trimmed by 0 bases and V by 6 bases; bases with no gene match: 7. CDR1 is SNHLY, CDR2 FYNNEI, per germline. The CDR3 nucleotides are TGTGCCAGCAGCGGACAGGGGGTACCGTCTAACTATGGCTACACCTTC. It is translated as CASSGQGVPSNYGYTF.

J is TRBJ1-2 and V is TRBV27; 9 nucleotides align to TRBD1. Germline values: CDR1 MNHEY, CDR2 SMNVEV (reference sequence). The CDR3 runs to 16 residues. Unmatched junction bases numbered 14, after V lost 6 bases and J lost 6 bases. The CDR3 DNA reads TGTGCCAGCAGAACCCTATACCGGGACAGGGCCAATGGCTACACCTTC. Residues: CASRTLYRDRANGYTF.

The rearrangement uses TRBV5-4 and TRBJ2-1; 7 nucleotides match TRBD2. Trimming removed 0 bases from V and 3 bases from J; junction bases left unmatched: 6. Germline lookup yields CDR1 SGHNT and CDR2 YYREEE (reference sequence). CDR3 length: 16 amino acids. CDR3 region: CASSLAGGTFYNEQFF. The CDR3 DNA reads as TGTGCCAGCAGCTTGGCCGGGGGGACTTTCTACAATGAGCAGTTCTTC.

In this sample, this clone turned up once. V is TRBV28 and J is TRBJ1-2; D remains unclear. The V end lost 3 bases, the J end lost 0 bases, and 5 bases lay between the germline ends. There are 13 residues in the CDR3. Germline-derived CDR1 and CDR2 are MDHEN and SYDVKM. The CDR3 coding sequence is TGTGCCAGCAGTTTCCCCACTAACTATGGCTACACCTTC. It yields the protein CASSFPTNYGYTF.

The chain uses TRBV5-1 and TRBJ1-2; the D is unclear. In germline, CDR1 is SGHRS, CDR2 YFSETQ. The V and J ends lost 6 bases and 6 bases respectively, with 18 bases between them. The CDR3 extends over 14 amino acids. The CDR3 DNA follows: TGCGCCAGCAAAGAGGACGGGATCCTCGATGGCTACACCTTC. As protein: CASKEDGILDGYTF.

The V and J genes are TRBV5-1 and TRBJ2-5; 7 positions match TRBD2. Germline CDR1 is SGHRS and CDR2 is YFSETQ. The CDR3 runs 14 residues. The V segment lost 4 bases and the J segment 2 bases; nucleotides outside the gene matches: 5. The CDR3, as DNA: TGCGCCAGCAGCGTGGGGGGGACTCAAGAGACCCAGTACTTC. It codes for CASSVGGTQETQYF.

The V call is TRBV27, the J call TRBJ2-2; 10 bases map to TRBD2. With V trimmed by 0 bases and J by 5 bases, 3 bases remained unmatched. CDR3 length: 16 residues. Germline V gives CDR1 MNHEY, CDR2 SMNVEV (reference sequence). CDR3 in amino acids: CASSLSGLAWTGELFF. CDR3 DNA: TGTGCCAGCAGTTTATCGGGACTAGCGTGGACCGGGGAGCTGTTTTTT.

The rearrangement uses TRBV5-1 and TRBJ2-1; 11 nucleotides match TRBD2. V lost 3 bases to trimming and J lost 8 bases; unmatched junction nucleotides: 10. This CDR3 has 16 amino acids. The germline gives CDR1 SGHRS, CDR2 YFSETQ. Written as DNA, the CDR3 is TGCGCCAGCAGCTCCCTAGCGGGAGGAGGGGCGGATGAGCAGTTCTTC. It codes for CASSSLAGGGADEQFF.